Shown below are 11 T cell receptor beta chains from a single sample sequenced in a study of OX40 agonist ivuxolimab in advanced cancers. Libraries were prepared by immunoSEQ multiplex PCR; TCRdb keeps only in-frame clonotypes and omits some of them. The sample shows fewer than 100,000 clones, roughly 86% of them seen only once. Source: CD4+ or CD8+ T cells sorted from blood, taken in a trial of the OX40 agonist ivuxolimab. All receptors derive from an adult with an advanced solid tumor such as melanoma, head and neck, liver or kidney cancer.

The chain carries TRBV5-4 and TRBJ2-7; 8 nucleotides line up with TRBD2. Germline V gene sequence: CDR1 SGHNT, CDR2 YYREEE (reference sequence). V gave up 4 bases and J gave up 2 bases; unmatched junction bases: 5. The CDR3 consists of 14 residues. CDR3 sequence reads: CASSPRGGAYEQYF. The DNA of the CDR3 is TGTGCCAGCAGCCCCCGGGGGGGTGCCTACGAGCAGTACTTC.

V and J are TRBV4-3 and TRBJ1-3; D remains ambiguous. This CDR3 is 17 amino acids long. Between the trimmed V and J ends, which lost 0 bases and 0 bases, there was a span of 12 bases. Germline V gene data show CDR1 as LGHNA and CDR2 as YSLEER. The CDR3 DNA reads as TGCGCCAGCAGCCAAGATCTCATGAGTTTCTCTGGAAACACCATATATTTT. Its translation: CASSQDLMSFSGNTIYF.

The J gene is TRBJ1-1, the V gene TRBV6-1; 10 nucleotides match TRBD1. Germline V gene data show CDR1 as MNHNS and CDR2 as SASEGT. The J segment lost 4 bases and the V segment lost 6 bases, leaving 8 bases of the junction unmatched. The CDR3 length is 15 residues. The CDR3, as DNA: TGTGCCAGCAGACTTTGGCGGACAGGGGGCACTGAAGCTTTCTTT. Protein: CASRLWRTGGTEAFF.

The chain joins TRBV6-1 to TRBJ2-7; 8 bases align to TRBD1. Germline loops: CDR1 MNHNS, CDR2 SASEGT. J lost 3 bases, V lost 5 bases, and 6 bases had no gene match. This CDR3 spans 14 amino acids. The CDR3 region has the DNA TGTGCCAGCAGTAAGGACAGGGCCCTCTACGAGCAGTACTTC. Translating it yields CASSKDRALYEQYF.

The sample holds one count of this clone. The chain recombines TRBV5-1 with TRBJ1-5, with 8 bases that match TRBD1. The CDR3 has 19 residues. The germline gives CDR1 SGHRS, CDR2 YFSETQ. V was clipped by 0 bases and J by 0 bases; unmatched bases: 11. The CDR3 DNA sequence: TGCGCCAGCAGCTTGGCCATTCGCCAGGGGGCAGGTAGCAATCAGCCCCAGCATTTT. It specifies CASSLAIRQGAGSNQPQHF.

This chain joins TRBV7-9 and TRBJ2-3; 9 bases align to TRBD1. The CDR3 contains 15 residues. Germline lookup yields CDR1 SEHNR and CDR2 FQNEAQ (reference sequence). Germline trimming cut 6 bases from V and 0 bases from J; bases unmatched to any gene: 4. CDR3 sequence (DNA): TGTGCCAGCAGTGGGGACAGGGTAAGCACAGATACGCAGTATTTT. Its translation is CASSGDRVSTDTQYF.

In its sample, this clone was seen a few times. The J gene is TRBJ2-1, the V gene TRBV7-9; 9 nucleotides agree with TRBD1. V lost 4 bases to trimming and J lost 4 bases; unmatched junction nucleotides: 11. In germline, CDR1 is SEHNR, CDR2 FQNEAQ (reference sequence). The CDR3 spans 17 residues. This CDR3 reads CASSSHLRDREYNEQFF. In nucleotides, the CDR3 is TGTGCCAGCAGCTCACACCTCCGGGACAGGGAGTACAATGAGCAGTTCTTC.

The J gene is TRBJ1-1, the V gene TRBV7-2; no definite D call. There are 15 residues in the CDR3. Germline assignment: CDR1 SGHTA and CDR2 FQGNSA. The V and J ends lost 3 bases and 1 base respectively, with 12 bases between them. Here the CDR3 reads CASSFARRGNTEAFF. The CDR3 DNA is TGTGCCAGCAGCTTCGCGAGGAGAGGGAACACTGAAGCTTTCTTT.

This rearrangement joins TRBV4-2 to TRBJ2-7; 11 bases map to TRBD2. The V gene's germline CDR1 is LGHNA and CDR2 YNFKEQ. The CDR3 is 16 amino acids. With 2 bases clipped from V and 1 base from J, the junction kept 4 bases outside the gene matches. The CDR3 protein is CASSQSSSGGSYEQYF. Here the CDR3 DNA reads TGTGCCAGCAGCCAAAGTTCTAGCGGGGGGTCCTACGAGCAGTACTTC.

The genes are TRBV5-6 and TRBJ2-3; TRBD2 agrees at 10 bases. The CDR3 has 15 amino acids. Looked up from germline, CDR1 is SGHDT and CDR2 is YYEEEE. The trim removed 3 bases at V and 7 bases at J, leaving 8 bases unmatched. The CDR3 loop reads CASSWGAGGRYTQYF. The CDR3 nucleotides are TGTGCCAGCAGCTGGGGAGCGGGGGGGCGGTATACGCAGTATTTT.

The table lists this clone with a count of one. The chain is built from TRBV28 and TRBJ2-5; maybe TRBD1 (6 bases). This CDR3 is built from 15 residues. Germline V gene data show CDR1 as MDHEN and CDR2 as SYDVKM. V lost 5 bases and J lost 3, with 16 bases in between. DNA of the CDR3: TGTGCCAGCAGTCCCTATCCACAGGGAGAAGAGACCCAGTACTTC. Its translation is CASSPYPQGEETQYF.